The text below deals with one T cell receptor (beta chain). In the original analysis: Reference gene primer amplification in the assay estimated nucleated cell counts. Assay: immunoSEQ multiplex PCR; the TCRdb copy retains only in-frame clones and omits some. V and J calls plus clone size are reproduced from that table; the DNA served to infer D and trimming. The data hold some 14,000 clones, with around 80% observed a single time. The CDR3 totals 13 residues. V dropped 2 bases and J dropped 3 bases, with 8 bases sitting between them. Germline V gives CDR1 SGHTA, CDR2 FQGNSA. This specimen comes from a study of blood T cell repertoires in COVID-19. Study information: Sites in the United States, Italy and Spain provided acute and convalescent COVID-19 samples. The analysed material was cDNA or gDNA that came from T cells, B-cell-depleted T cells, or PBMCs.

The receptor was derived from a human donor in a cohort sampled during active COVID-19. The sequenced material came from peripheral blood. The rearrangement links TRBV7-2 to TRBJ2-7, with a tentative D call TRBD2 (6 bases). The CDR3 DNA follows: TGTGCCAGCAGCTTATGGAGGGGCTACGAGCAGTACTTC. Encoded protein: CASSLWRGYEQYF.